Below are 23 T cell receptor beta chains sequenced from a single sample in a study of blood T cell repertoires in COVID-19. Measured with immunoSEQ multiplex PCR; TCRdb has only the in-frame clones, and not every one. The table lists roughly 150,000 clones, roughly four fifths of them singletons, with more than 7% in the top ten. The specimen was peripheral blood. These receptors originate from a human donor in a cohort sampled during active COVID-19.

This clone was seen once. CDR3 nucleotide sequence: TGTGCCAGCAGTCATGACAGGGGGCTTCAGGAGACCCAGTACTTC. Protein product: CASSHDRGLQETQYF. The rearrangement joins TRBV2 to TRBJ2-5; 10 bases are shared with TRBD1. CDR1 and CDR2 from the germline V gene are SNHLY and FYNNEI. This CDR3 is 15 amino acids long. After removal of 5 bases from V and 5 bases from J, the junction contained 8 bases not matched to a gene.

The V call is TRBV19, the J call TRBJ1-6; the match to TRBD1 covers 10 bases. The germline CDR1 and CDR2 sequences are LNHDA and SQIVND (reference sequence). Trimming removed 5 bases from V and 10 bases from J; junction bases left unmatched: 11. The CDR3 is 16 amino acids. Here the CDR3 reads CASSVKTGTGESPLHF. The CDR3 coding sequence is TGTGCCAGTAGTGTAAAAACCGGGACAGGGGAATCACCCCTCCACTTT. Supplemented by reference TRBV19 and TRBJ1-6, the full variable domain reads DGGITQSPKYLFRKEGQNVTLSCEQNLNHDAMYWYRQDPGQGLRLIYYSQIVNDFQKGDIAEGYSVSREKKESFPLTVTSAQKNPTAFYLCASSVKTGTGESPLHFGNGTRLTVT.

This rearrangement joins TRBV27 to TRBJ1-2; 12 bases agree with TRBD1. Germline V lookup: CDR1 MNHEY, CDR2 SMNVEV (reference sequence). The CDR3 runs to 16 residues. Trimming removed 5 bases from V and 6 bases from J; junction bases left unmatched: 10. CDR3 loop: CASSPAGTGGSDGYTF. The CDR3 DNA reads as TGTGCCAGCAGTCCTGCCGGGACAGGGGGCTCAGATGGCTACACCTTC.

Worth noting for this clone: One end of the junction fails to match germline, which may point to a read error. The chain has TRBV12-5 and TRBJ1-2; D is ambiguous. CDR1 is LGHNT and CDR2 is FRNRAP in the germline V gene. The CDR3 extends over 13 amino acids. For the CDR3, the DNA is TGTGCTAGTGGTTTGGCACTCGAGGCTCTGCTGTCCTTC. As protein: CASGLALEALLSF.

CDR3 coding DNA: TGTGCCAGCAGTTTCCTCCGGGCGGGGAAAGGCTACACCTTC. It encodes CASSFLRAGKGYTF. The chain combines TRBV27 with TRBJ1-2, with D hard to call. Deletions cut 3 bases from V and 8 bases from J, with 16 bases between. Looked up from germline, CDR1 is MNHEY and CDR2 is SMNVEV (reference sequence). The CDR3 spans 14 residues.

The chain employs TRBV29-1 and TRBJ1-1; D possibly corresponds to TRBD1 (5 bases). Trimming pared 6 bases from V and 2 bases from J, leaving 13 bases between. The CDR3 is 13 residues long. Per germline, CDR1 SQVTM and CDR2 ANQGSEA. The CDR3 region is CSVGRQFNTEAFF. In DNA, the CDR3 is TGCAGCGTGGGAAGACAGTTTAACACTGAAGCTTTCTTT. The full variable domain, with the rest looked up from reference TRBV29-1 and TRBJ1-1, is SAVISQKPSRDICQRGTSLTIQCQVDSQVTMMFWYRQQPGQSLTLIATANQGSEATYESGFVIDKFPISRPNLTFSTLTVSNMSPEDSSIYLCSVGRQFNTEAFFGQGTRLTVV.

This chain joins TRBV21-1 and TRBJ2-3; the D call in the table, TRBD2, was not verified against the DNA. TRBV21-1 is deemed a pseudogene. The CDR3 sequence is 17 residues long. CDR3 sequence: CASSKGGVSGGWDTQYF. As DNA, the CDR3 is TGTGCCAGCAGCAAAGGTGGAGTAAGCGGGGGTTGGGATACGCAGTATTTT.

The chain is built from TRBV4-1 and TRBJ2-7, with D uncertain. The ends were cut back, 4 bases at V and 1 base at J, with 8 bases in the middle. The CDR3 extends over 13 amino acids. CDR1 is MGHRA, CDR2 YSYEKL, per germline. CDR3 bases: TGCGCCAGCAGCCGAGACGGGTCCTACGAGCAGTACTTC. It codes for CASSRDGSYEQYF.

The CDR3 protein is CSVEGVSSGKETQYF. The CDR3 nucleotides read TGCAGCGTTGAAGGGGTGTCTAGCGGAAAAGAGACCCAGTACTTC. The chain has TRBV29-1 and TRBJ2-5, with 7 nucleotides matching TRBD2. This CDR3 is 15 amino acids long. V was pared by 1 base and J by 3 bases, with 8 bases of the junction left unmatched. Germline CDR1 is SQVTM and CDR2 is ANQGSEA. The whole variable domain, remainder taken from reference TRBV29-1 and TRBJ2-5, is SAVISQKPSRDICQRGTSLTIQCQVDSQVTMMFWYRQQPGQSLTLIATANQGSEATYESGFVIDKFPISRPNLTFSTLTVSNMSPEDSSIYLCSVEGVSSGKETQYFGPGTRLLVL.

The chain carries TRBV14 and TRBJ2-2; 9 nucleotides line up with TRBD2. There are 17 residues in the CDR3. Germline CDR1 SGHDN, CDR2 FVKESK. The J segment lost 4 bases and the V segment lost 4 bases, leaving 10 bases of the junction unmatched. CDR3 sequence: CASSPLGAGGRTGELFF. CDR3 coding DNA: TGTGCCAGCAGCCCTCTGGGCGCGGGGGGGCGCACCGGGGAGCTGTTTTTT. The full variable domain, its missing parts supplied by reference TRBV14 and TRBJ2-2, is EAGVTQFPSHSVIEKGQTVTLRCDPISGHDNLYWYRRVMGKEIKFLLHFVKESKQDESGMPNNRFLAERTGGTYSTLKVQPAELEDSGVYFCASSPLGAGGRTGELFFGEGSRLTVL.

J is TRBJ2-1 and V is TRBV12-3 or TRBV12-4, with 8 bases identical to TRBD1. CDR3 length: 13 amino acids. V was clipped by 4 bases and J by 15 bases; unmatched bases: 11. DNA of the CDR3: TGTGCCAGCAGTTACCGGGACAGGCCACAAGGGTTCTTC. This encodes CASSYRDRPQGFF.

V gene TRBV9 combines with J gene TRBJ2-5; D may be TRBD2 (6 bases). This CDR3 comprises 14 residues. Germline values: CDR1 SGDLS, CDR2 YYNGEE. V shed 3 bases and J shed 1 base, with 10 bases lying between them. The CDR3 region has the DNA TGTGCCAGCAGCGCCGTCGGGGGCCAAGAGACCCAGTACTTC. Protein product: CASSAVGGQETQYF.

The rearrangement uses TRBV2 and TRBJ1-3; maybe TRBD1 (6 bases). The ends were cut back, 5 bases at V and 2 bases at J, with 10 bases in the middle. CDR3 length equals 14 residues. Germline CDR1 SNHLY, CDR2 FYNNEI. The CDR3 spells CASSPQGTGNTIYF. In DNA form, the CDR3 reads TGTGCCAGCAGTCCACAGGGAACTGGAAACACCATATATTTT.

This chain links TRBV5-1 with TRBJ1-6; D possibly corresponds to TRBD1 (5 bases). This CDR3 comprises 14 residues. The V end was cut by 2 bases, the J end by 6 bases, with 9 bases between. CDR1 is SGHRS and CDR2 is YFSETQ in the germline V gene. CDR3 loop: CASSLSGFNSPLHF. In DNA, the CDR3 is TGCGCCAGCAGCTTATCAGGGTTTAATTCACCCCTCCACTTT.

The rearrangement links TRBV7-9 to TRBJ1-3; no firm D call. Germline CDR1 reads SEHNR; CDR2 reads FQNEAQ (reference sequence). V lost 5 bases and J lost 4, with 15 bases in between. The CDR3 has 15 residues. The DNA for the CDR3 is TGTGCCAGCAGCCGTGACCTGGGCTCGGGAAACACCATATATTTT. Translation gives CASSRDLGSGNTIYF.

The sample holds one count of this clone. The chain combines TRBV5-4 with TRBJ2-5; 9 nucleotides line up with TRBD2. Trimming at V came to 0 bases and at J to 7 bases, leaving 10 bases not matched to a gene. The CDR3 is 16 amino acids. CDR1 and CDR2 from the germline V gene are SGHNT and YYREEE (reference sequence). This CDR3 is CASSLEGGGAYGTQYF. The CDR3, as DNA: TGTGCCAGCAGCTTGGAGGGCGGGGGGGCCTACGGGACCCAGTACTTC. The full variable domain, rest sourced from reference TRBV5-4 and TRBJ2-5, is ETGVTQSPTHLIKTRGQQVTLRCSSQSGHNTVSWYQQALGQGPQFIFQYYREEENGRGNFPPRFSGLQFPNYSSELNVNALELDDSALYLCASSLEGGGAYGTQYFGPGTRLLVL.

As DNA, the CDR3 is TGCGCCAGCAGTCGAACCGGCGGTAAAAATGAGCAGTTCTTC. Protein product: CASSRTGGKNEQFF. The chain employs TRBV23-1 and TRBJ2-1; D unclear. TRBV23-1 falls under the ORF class, with uncertain function. This CDR3 comprises 14 residues. V was shortened by 4 bases and J by 7 bases, with 14 bases between the two germline ends.

V usage is TRBV27 and J usage is TRBJ2-3; no clear D gene. V lost 7 bases, J lost 5 bases, and 4 bases lay in between. The CDR3 extends over 10 amino acids. Germline CDR1 MNHEY, CDR2 SMNVEV (reference sequence). CDR3 sequence reads: CASTRDTQYF. The CDR3 region has the DNA TGTGCCAGCACGAGAGATACGCAGTATTTT.

V and J are TRBV19 and TRBJ1-1; a weak D match, TRBD1 (5 bases). CDR1 is LNHDA and CDR2 is SQIVND in the germline V gene (reference sequence). The V gene lost 7 bases and the J gene lost 1 base, with 22 bases spanning the gap. CDR3 length: 17 residues. CDR3 amino acids: CASTYGGKMVWNTEAFF. In DNA, the CDR3 is TGTGCCAGTACCTACGGGGGGAAGATGGTCTGGAACACTGAAGCTTTCTTT.

About this clone: The junction departs from germline at one end; a sequencing error may be responsible. The chain employs TRBV5-4 and TRBJ2-7; 10 nucleotides agree with TRBD2. From germline, CDR1 is SGHNT and CDR2 YYREEE (reference sequence). The length of the CDR3 is 16 residues. CDR3 in amino acids: CASSSEQRGGSHEQYF. The DNA of the CDR3 is TGTGCCAGCAGCTCTGAGCAGCGGGGGGGCTCCCACGAGCAGTACTTC.

V and J are TRBV5-1 and TRBJ2-7; D perhaps matches TRBD1 (5 bases). V was trimmed by 2 bases and J by 0 bases, leaving 6 bases between them. This CDR3 has 13 residues. Germline loops: CDR1 SGHRS, CDR2 YFSETQ. The CDR3 DNA follows: TGCGCCAGCAGCTTTGACAGCTCCTACGAGCAGTACTTC. Protein sequence: CASSFDSSYEQYF.

This clone was seen just once. The rearrangement links TRBV7-2 to TRBJ2-2; D possibly corresponds to TRBD2 (7 bases). The CDR3 length is 16 residues. CDR1 is SGHTA and CDR2 is FQGNSA in the germline V gene. V was trimmed by 6 bases and J by 1 base, leaving 15 bases between them. For the CDR3, the DNA is TGTGCCAGCAGACCGGGGGGCGTCGGGAACACCGGGGAGCTGTTTTTT. Translating gives CASRPGGVGNTGELFF.

The J gene is TRBJ2-7, the V gene TRBV10-3; 13 bases agree with TRBD2. The CDR3 is 14 residues long. Germline CDR1 ENHRY, CDR2 SYGVKD. The V segment lost 6 bases and the J segment 5 bases; nucleotides outside the gene matches: 4. The CDR3 spells CAIRTSGGSHEQYF. CDR3 sequence (DNA): TGTGCCATCAGGACTAGCGGGGGGTCCCACGAGCAGTACTTC.